These T cell receptor beta chains were read from a single sample in a study of Ad26.COV2.S vaccination and SARS-CoV-2 variants. Assay used: immunoSEQ multiplex PCR; TCRdb lists only in-frame clones, some missing. The sample has a few hundred thousand clones; about nine tenths are singletons. This specimen consisted of peripheral blood, obtained in a trial of Ad26.COV2.S vaccine versus placebo. These receptors all stem from a person aged 18-60 years who received the Ad26.COV2.S COVID-19 vaccine or a placebo. CDR3s include the opening cysteine and the closing phenylalanine or tryptophan.

J gene	V gene	CDR3 protein
TRBJ1-2	TRBV4-1	CASSPPAGNYGYTF
TRBJ1-5	TRBV25-1	CASSEFRSSNQPQHF
TRBJ1-1	TRBV27	CASSLFPPDRDEMNTEAFF
TRBJ1-1	TRBV14	CASSQGQGGAEAFF
TRBJ1-1	TRBV20-1	CSASGTLGTEAFF
TRBJ2-1	TRBV15	CATSRDTQGNEQFF
TRBJ2-7	TRBV30	CAWRPTSRSYEQYF
TRBJ2-2	TRBV24-1	CATSDFGTENTGELFF
TRBJ2-2	TRBV24-1	CATSDLSGTGDTGELFF
TRBJ2-5	TRBV5-1	CASSLFLASGETQYF
TRBJ2-3	TRBV19	CASSIVGTPTDTQYF
TRBJ2-5	TRBV3-1/TRBV3-2	CASSQISSGGPYQETQYF
TRBJ2-3	TRBV6-4	CASSYQGSRTDTQYF
TRBJ2-1	TRBV18	CASSPLPSTSGGPYNEQFF
TRBJ1-5	TRBV7-2	CASSYGGNNQPQHF
TRBJ2-4	TRBV12-3/TRBV12-4	CASSLSSADIQYF
TRBJ2-7	TRBV7-9	CASSLGQSSYEQYF
TRBJ1-5	TRBV12-3/TRBV12-4	CASSLGLRQPQHF
TRBJ2-7	TRBV6-1	CASSERVFYEQYF
TRBJ1-2	TRBV28	CASSPEGGGEFPNGYTF
TRBJ2-5	TRBV19	CASSISGTETQYF
TRBJ2-6	TRBV14	CASSHRDRGSGANVLTF
TRBJ2-7	TRBV24-1	CATSESGTETYEQYF
TRBJ2-1	TRBV28	CASSPWLNEQFF
TRBJ1-1	TRBV7-9	CASSLAQGTNTEAFF
TRBJ1-4	TRBV20-1	CSIEGGEKLFF
TRBJ2-4	TRBV10-2	CASSGRGLGRVDIQYF
TRBJ1-3	TRBV28	CASIETGVPGNTIYF
TRBJ1-4	TRBV30	CAWEQGTGTGKLFF
TRBJ2-7	TRBV3-1/TRBV3-2	CASSQRNFWDSYEQYF
TRBJ2-2	TRBV5-1	CASSFEGMVTGELFF
TRBJ2-2	TRBV10-2	CASSPWGSNTGELFF
TRBJ2-7	TRBV7-9	CASSPRQGLGEQYF
TRBJ2-7	TRBV25-1	CASSGLYEQYF
TRBJ2-3	TRBV27	CASSLYPGAGSDTQYF
TRBJ2-5	TRBV19	CASSVLHQETQYF
TRBJ2-7	TRBV18	CASSLLLAGGFDAYEQYF
TRBJ2-1	TRBV6-4	CASSVEPGLYNEQFF
TRBJ1-1	TRBV6-5	CASRTRGMPEAFF
TRBJ1-4	TRBV6-1	CASSEASRGNEKLFF
TRBJ2-1	TRBV5-1	CASSLPIAGAYNEQFF
TRBJ2-3	TRBV5-3	CARSTDTQYF
TRBJ2-2	TRBV7-2	CASSRPGQEGTGELFF
TRBJ2-2	TRBV7-9	CASTLVGQANTGELFF
TRBJ2-7	TRBV27	CASSFVGGDYEQYF
TRBJ2-3	TRBV20-1	CSATSTDTQYF
TRBJ2-7	TRBV18	CASSLTDQYEQYF
TRBJ1-2	TRBV4-3	CASSQGTGGAGVVPYGYTF
TRBJ2-1	TRBV10-2	CASQRGSYNEQFF
TRBJ1-3	TRBV25-1	CASSVDRFLGNTIYF
TRBJ1-1	TRBV5-1	CASSLQGSFTEAFF
TRBJ2-7	TRBV7-9	CASSPGRGSYEQYF
TRBJ1-2	TRBV29-1	CSVEGDSYGYTF
TRBJ1-4	TRBV19	CASSFWTGLNEKLFF